A single sample gave rise to the 9 T cell receptor beta chains below, sequenced in a study of shared clonotypes between healthy human individuals. Profiling relied on immunoSEQ multiplex PCR, and the TCRdb table lists in-frame clones only, not all of them. The repertoire holds about 1.5 million clones, with approximately 98% as singletons. Sequenced sample: naive CD4+ T cells sorted from blood. Subset described: CD45RA+ positively selected. These receptor sequences come from a man aged 30 to 39 in good health.

This rearrangement joins TRBV5-1 to TRBJ2-7, with TRBD2 matching 9 bases. Germline-derived CDR1 and CDR2 are SGHRS and YFSETQ. V was clipped by 4 bases and J by 6 bases; unmatched bases: 14. This CDR3 has 16 amino acids. The CDR3 loop reads CASSLKLGTSLAEQYF. In DNA form, the CDR3 reads TGCGCCAGCAGCCTCAAATTAGGGACTAGCTTGGCCGAGCAGTACTTC.

V is TRBV23-1 and J is TRBJ1-3; D is unclear. TRBV23-1 qualifies as an ORF whose function is uncertain. CDR3 size: 10 residues. V was pared by 7 bases and J by 4 bases, with 2 bases between. The CDR3 spells CASKGNTIYF. The CDR3 region has the DNA TGCGCCAGCAAAGGAAACACCATATATTTT.

Note on this clone: This sample also contains other DNA sequences that code for the same CDR3. The rearrangement links TRBV5-1 to TRBJ2-3; 9 positions agree with TRBD2. The germline gives CDR1 SGHRS, CDR2 YFSETQ. The CDR3 covers 16 residues. V dropped 1 base and J dropped 0; count of bases not matched to a gene: 3. The CDR3 here is CASSLLAGTSTDTQYF. CDR3 coding DNA: TGCGCCAGCAGCTTGCTAGCGGGAACTAGCACAGATACGCAGTATTTT.

This rearrangement joins TRBV7-8 to TRBJ2-1, with D perhaps TRBD2 (6 bases). Germline V gene sequence: CDR1 SGHVS, CDR2 FQNEAQ. Between the trimmed V and J ends, which lost 5 bases and 4 bases, there was a span of 15 bases. The CDR3 contains 15 residues. The CDR3 reads CASSNRLVDYNEQFF. The DNA of the CDR3 is TGTGCCAGCAGCAATCGACTAGTAGATTACAATGAGCAGTTCTTC.

Comments on this clone: Within the sample, other DNA sequences also encode this same CDR3. The chain joins TRBV7-6 to TRBJ2-7; maybe TRBD1 (5 bases). Germline lookup yields CDR1 SGHVS and CDR2 FNYEAQ. CDR3 length equals 14 residues. The V and J ends lost 2 bases and 1 base respectively, with 9 bases between them. Written as DNA, the CDR3 is TGTGCCAGCAGCTTACGAGACAGTTCCTACGAGCAGTACTTC. The encoded protein is CASSLRDSSYEQYF.

The V call is TRBV5-4, the J call TRBJ2-5, with D perhaps being TRBD1 or TRBD2 (5 bases each). From germline, CDR1 is SGHNT and CDR2 YYREEE (reference sequence). This CDR3 region has 16 residues. Trimming cost V 0 bases and J 4 bases, with 16 bases left between them. CDR3 in DNA: TGTGCCAGCAGCTTGGAGGTCGGGCCGAGGGGAGAGACCCAGTACTTC. Its translation: CASSLEVGPRGETQYF.

The V gene is TRBV2, the J gene TRBJ2-1, with 8 bases fitting TRBD2. The CDR3 loop spans 16 amino acids. Trimming at V came to 1 base and at J to 3 bases, leaving 5 bases not matched to a gene. Germline CDR1 is SNHLY and CDR2 is FYNNEI. This chain's CDR3 is CASSEGTTSDYNEQFF. The CDR3 DNA reads as TGTGCCAGCAGTGAAGGTACGACTAGCGACTACAATGAGCAGTTCTTC.

V and J are TRBV18 and TRBJ1-1; the D is unclear. The length of the CDR3 is 15 residues. Trimming pared 2 bases from V and 1 base from J, leaving 11 bases between. Germline V gene lookup returns CDR1 KGHSH and CDR2 LQKENI. This CDR3 reads CASSPLGRENTEAFF. The CDR3, as DNA: TGTGCCAGCTCACCATTGGGAAGAGAGAACACTGAAGCTTTCTTT.

This clone was observed once. The V gene is TRBV11-3, the J gene TRBJ2-3; D is unresolved. Germline V gene data show CDR1 as SGHNT and CDR2 as YENEEA. This CDR3 has 14 residues. Trimming took off 1 base at V and 4 bases at J, with 9 bases between the two ends. CDR3 sequence (DNA): TGTGCCAGCAGCTTAGCAGCGTCCGCAGATACGCAGTATTTT. This gives the protein CASSLAASADTQYF.